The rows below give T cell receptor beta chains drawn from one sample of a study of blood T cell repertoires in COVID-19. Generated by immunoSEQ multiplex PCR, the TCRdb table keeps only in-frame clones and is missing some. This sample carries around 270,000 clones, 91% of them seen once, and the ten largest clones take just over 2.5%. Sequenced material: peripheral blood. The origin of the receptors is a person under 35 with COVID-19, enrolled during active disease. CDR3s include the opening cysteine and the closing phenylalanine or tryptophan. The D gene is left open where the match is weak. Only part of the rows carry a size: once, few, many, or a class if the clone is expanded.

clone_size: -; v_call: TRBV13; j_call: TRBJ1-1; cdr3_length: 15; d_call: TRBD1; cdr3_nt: TGTGCCAGCACAGAACAGGGGGCAAGATCCACTGAAGCTTTCTTT; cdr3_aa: CASTEQGARSTEAFF
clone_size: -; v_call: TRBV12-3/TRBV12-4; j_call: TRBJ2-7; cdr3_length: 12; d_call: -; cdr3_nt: TGTGCCAGCAGTTTTTCCCTCTACGAGCAGTACTTC; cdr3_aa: CASSFSLYEQYF
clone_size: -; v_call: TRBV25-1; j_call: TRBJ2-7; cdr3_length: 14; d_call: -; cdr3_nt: TGTGCCAGCAGTGAATCGCCTCCAGGTCACGAGCAGTACTTC; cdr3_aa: CASSESPPGHEQYF
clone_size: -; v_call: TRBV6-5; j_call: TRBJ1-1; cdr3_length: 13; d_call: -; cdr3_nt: TGTGCCAGCAGTTACGCGCGGACGGGAGAAGCTTTCTTT; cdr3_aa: CASSYARTGEAFF
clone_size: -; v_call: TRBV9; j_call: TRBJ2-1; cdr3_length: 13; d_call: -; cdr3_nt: TGTGCCAGCAGCGGTGGACAGTACAATGAGCAGTTCTTC; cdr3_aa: CASSGGQYNEQFF
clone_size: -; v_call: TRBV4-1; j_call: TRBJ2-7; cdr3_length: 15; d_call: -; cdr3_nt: TGCGCCAGCAGCCAAGTTCCGGGAAACTCCTACGAGCAGTACTTC; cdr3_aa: CASSQVPGNSYEQYF
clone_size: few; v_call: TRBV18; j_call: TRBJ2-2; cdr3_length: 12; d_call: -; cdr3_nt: TGTGCCAGCTCACCGGCCACCGGGGAGCTGTTTTTT; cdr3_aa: CASSPATGELFF
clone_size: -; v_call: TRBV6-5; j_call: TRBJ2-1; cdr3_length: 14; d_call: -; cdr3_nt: TGTGCCAGCAGAAGCGAGTGGGGGGTAAATGAGCAGTTCTTC; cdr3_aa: CASRSEWGVNEQFF
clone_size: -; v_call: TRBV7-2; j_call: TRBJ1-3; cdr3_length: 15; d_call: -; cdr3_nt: TGTGCCAGCAGCTTAGCCCCGTTTAGAGGAAACACCATATATTTT; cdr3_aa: CASSLAPFRGNTIYF
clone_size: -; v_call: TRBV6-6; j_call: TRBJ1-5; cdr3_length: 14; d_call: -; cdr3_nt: TGTGCCAGCACTTTACACCCTAGCAATCAGCCCCAGCATTTT; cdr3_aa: CASTLHPSNQPQHF
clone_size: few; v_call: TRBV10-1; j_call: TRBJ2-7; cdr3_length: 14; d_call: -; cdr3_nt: TGCGCCAGCAGTGAGACTAATCAGGGTTACGAGCAGTACTTC; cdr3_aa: CASSETNQGYEQYF
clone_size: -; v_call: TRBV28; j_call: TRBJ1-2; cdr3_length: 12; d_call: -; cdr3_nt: TGTGCCAGCAGTGAGGTTACTAGTGGCTACACCTTC; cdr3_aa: CASSEVTSGYTF
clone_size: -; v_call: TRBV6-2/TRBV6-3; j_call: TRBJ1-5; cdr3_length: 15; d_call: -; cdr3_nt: TGTGCCAGCAGTTCTTACCAAAGGGGGAATCAGCCCCAGCATTTT; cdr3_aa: CASSSYQRGNQPQHF
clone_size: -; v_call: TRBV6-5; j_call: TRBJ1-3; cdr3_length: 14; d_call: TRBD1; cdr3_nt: TGTGCCAGCGCGACAGGGGACTCTGGAAACACCATATATTTT; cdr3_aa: CASATGDSGNTIYF
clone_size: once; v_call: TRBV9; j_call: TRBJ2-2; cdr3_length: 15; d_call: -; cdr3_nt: TGTGCCAGCAGCGTAGAACAGAGGAGGACCGGGGAGCTGTTTTTT; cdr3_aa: CASSVEQRRTGELFF
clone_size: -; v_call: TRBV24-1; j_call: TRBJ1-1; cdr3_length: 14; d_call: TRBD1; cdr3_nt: TGTGCCACCAGTGAAGGGGGCAGGGCCACTGAAGCTTTCTTT; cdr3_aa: CATSEGGRATEAFF
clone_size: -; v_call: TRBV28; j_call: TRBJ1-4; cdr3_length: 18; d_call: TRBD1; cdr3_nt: TGTGCCAGCAGACGACGTTCCACCCGGGACAGATTTGTCGAAAAACTGTTTTTT; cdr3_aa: CASRRRSTRDRFVEKLFF
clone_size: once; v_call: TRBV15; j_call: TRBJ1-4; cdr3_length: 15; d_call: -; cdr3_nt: TGTGCCACCAGCAGAGATCGAGGGGGTGGGGAAAAACTGTTTTTT; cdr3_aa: CATSRDRGGGEKLFF
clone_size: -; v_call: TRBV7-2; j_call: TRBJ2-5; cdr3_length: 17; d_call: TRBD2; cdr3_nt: TGTGCCAGCAGCTTAGGGCTAGCGGGAGTCCCTTCGGAGACCCAGTACTTC; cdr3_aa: CASSLGLAGVPSETQYF
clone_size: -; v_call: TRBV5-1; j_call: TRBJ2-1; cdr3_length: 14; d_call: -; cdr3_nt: TGCGCCAGCAGCCGCCAGGGGACCTACAATGAGCAGTTCTTC; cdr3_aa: CASSRQGTYNEQFF
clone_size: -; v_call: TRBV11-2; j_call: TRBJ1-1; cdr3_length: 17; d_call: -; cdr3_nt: TGTGCCAGCAGCTTTCCGGACGGGAGCGCAATGAACACTGAAGCTTTCTTT; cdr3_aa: CASSFPDGSAMNTEAFF
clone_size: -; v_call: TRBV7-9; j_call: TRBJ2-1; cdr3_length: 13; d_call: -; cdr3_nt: TGTGCCAGCAGCTTGATCCAGGGGGGCGAGCAGTTCTTC; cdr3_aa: CASSLIQGGEQFF
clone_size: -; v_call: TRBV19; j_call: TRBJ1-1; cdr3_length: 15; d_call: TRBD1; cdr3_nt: TGTGCCAGTAGGAGCCGGGACAGAAGCGGAGTTGAAGCTTTCTTT; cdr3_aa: CASRSRDRSGVEAFF
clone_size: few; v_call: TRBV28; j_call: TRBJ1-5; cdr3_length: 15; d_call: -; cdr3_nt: TGTGCCAGCAGTTTAATTGTGGGCAGAAATCAGCCCCAGCATTTT; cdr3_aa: CASSLIVGRNQPQHF
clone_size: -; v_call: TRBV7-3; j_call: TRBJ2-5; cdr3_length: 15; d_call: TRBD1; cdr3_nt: TGTGCCAGCAGCTTACTGGGACAGGGGCTAGAGACCCAGTACTTC; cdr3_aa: CASSLLGQGLETQYF
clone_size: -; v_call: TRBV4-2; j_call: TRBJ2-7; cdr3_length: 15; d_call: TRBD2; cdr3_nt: TGTGCCAGCAGCCTCCAAGCGGGACCTACCTACGAGCAGTACTTC; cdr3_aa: CASSLQAGPTYEQYF
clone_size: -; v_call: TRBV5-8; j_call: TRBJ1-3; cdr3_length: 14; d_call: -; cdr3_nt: TGTGCCAGCAGCTTCAGGGCTCCGGGAAACACCATATATTTT; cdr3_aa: CASSFRAPGNTIYF
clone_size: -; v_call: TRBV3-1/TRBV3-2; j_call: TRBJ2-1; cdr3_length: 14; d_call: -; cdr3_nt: TGTGCCAGCAGCCAAGGTCGGGCCTACAATGAGCAGTTCTTC; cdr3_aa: CASSQGRAYNEQFF
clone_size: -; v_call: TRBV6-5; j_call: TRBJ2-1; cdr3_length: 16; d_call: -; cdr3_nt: TGTGCCAGCAGTTACTCGATTCACACTACTGTCAATGAGCAGTTCTTC; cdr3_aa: CASSYSIHTTVNEQFF